This is a list of T cell receptor beta chains from one sample in a study of post-analysis software for immune sequencing data. In TCRdb, the PCR reads were re-called with MiXCR into one record per CDR3 protein. The data hold almost 700,000 distinct CDR3 sequences, with around 60% observed a single time. Sequencing used blood. All receptors derive from a girl aged 2 to 9 with multiple sclerosis. Both conserved end residues are part of each CDR3. D genes are given only for firm matches. Not every row has a clone size; where given, it reads once, few, many or a size class.

CDR3nt	CDR3aa	d_gene	v_gene	abundance	j_gene
TGTGCCAGCAGCTACCCGGGGGGCCCCACAGATACGCAGTATTTT	CASSYPGGPTDTQYF	NA	TRBV7-2	NA	TRBJ2-3
TGTGCCAGCAGCTTGAACGGCGGGAGGTCTCTCTACGAGCAGTACTTC	CASSLNGGRSLYEQYF	TRBD2	TRBV5-5	NA	TRBJ2-7
TGTGCCAGCAGCGCAACAGGGGGCTCCTACAATGAGCAGTTCTTC	CASSATGGSYNEQFF	TRBD1	TRBV9	NA	TRBJ2-1
TGTGCCAGCAGTCCTCACAGGCTAGGAATTAGCACAGATACGCAGTATTTT	CASSPHRLGISTDTQYF	NA	TRBV12-3/TRBV12-4	NA	TRBJ2-3
TGCAGTGCTAGAGATGGGCCTAAGGAGACCCAGTACTTC	CSARDGPKETQYF	NA	TRBV20-1	few	TRBJ2-5
TGTGCCAGCAGCCCCAGCGGCATCCCGTCCTACAATGAGCAGTTCTTC	CASSPSGIPSYNEQFF	NA	TRBV14	NA	TRBJ2-1
TGCGCCAGCAGCGCTGGGGACGGAATCTACGAGCAGTACTTC	CASSAGDGIYEQYF	NA	TRBV5-1	few	TRBJ2-7
TGTGCCAGCAGTTACCGGACTAGCGGGGGACCTATTTCCGACACAGATACGCAGTATTTT	CASSYRTSGGPISDTDTQYF	TRBD2	TRBV6-2/TRBV6-3	NA	TRBJ2-3
TGCAGCGTTGGGGACAGGAATAATCAGCCCCAGCATTTT	CSVGDRNNQPQHF	TRBD1	TRBV29-1	few	TRBJ1-5
TGTGCCAGCAGTTTAGACAGGAGCTCCTACAATGAGCAGTTCTTC	CASSLDRSSYNEQFF	NA	TRBV27	many	TRBJ2-1
TGTGCCAGCAGCCCCACCAGGGTCAGGAATGAGCAGTTCTTC	CASSPTRVRNEQFF	NA	TRBV7-9	NA	TRBJ2-1
TGCAGTGCTAGAACGACCGGGACAGGAGATTCACCCCTCCACTTT	CSARTTGTGDSPLHF	TRBD1	TRBV20-1	NA	TRBJ1-6
TGCAGTGCTAGATCCGCTCTAGCGATCACAGATACGCAGTATTTT	CSARSALAITDTQYF	NA	TRBV20-1	NA	TRBJ2-3
TGTGCCAGCAGCTTATCGGTCGCGCACTATGGCTACACCTTC	CASSLSVAHYGYTF	NA	TRBV11-2	NA	TRBJ1-2
TGTGCCAGCAGCTTAGGGGCACCTTCAGATACGCAGTATTTT	CASSLGAPSDTQYF	NA	TRBV7-2	few	TRBJ2-3
TGTGCCAGCAGCTCCAACTCGGGAGCAAATGAGCAGTTCTTC	CASSSNSGANEQFF	NA	TRBV7-3	few	TRBJ2-1
TGCAGTGCTAGACCTTCTACCGGGACTAGCGCCTACAATGAGCAGTTCTTC	CSARPSTGTSAYNEQFF	TRBD2	TRBV20-1	NA	TRBJ2-1
TGTGCCAGCAGCTTTGGGACAGGGGGTCGGGAGACCCAGTACTTC	CASSFGTGGRETQYF	TRBD1	TRBV5-5	NA	TRBJ2-5
TGTGCCAGCAGTTCGACAGGCTCCCTAGATTACTCCTACAATGAGCAGTTCTTC	CASSSTGSLDYSYNEQFF	NA	TRBV28	NA	TRBJ2-1
TGTGCCAGCAGACGGAACGGACAGGGTCTGAATGAGCAGTTCTTC	CASRRNGQGLNEQFF	TRBD1	TRBV11-2	few	TRBJ2-1
TGCGCCAGCAGCCAAGGTGGATGGGCTAGCGGGGAGACCCAGTACTTC	CASSQGGWASGETQYF	TRBD2	TRBV4-3	NA	TRBJ2-5
TGCAGCGGTGGTGGGCAGGGAGAAGGCTACACCTTC	CSGGGQGEGYTF	NA	TRBV29-1	NA	TRBJ1-2
TGTGCTAGTGGTTTGGTGGACAGCTCTGGGGCCAACGTCCTGACTTTC	CASGLVDSSGANVLTF	NA	TRBV12-5	NA	TRBJ2-6
TGTGCCACCAGCAGAGATGTAGGGGGCCAAGAGACCCAGTACTTC	CATSRDVGGQETQYF	NA	TRBV15	few	TRBJ2-5
TGTGCCAGCAGCTTGGTTGGGACAGGGGATAACGAGCAGTACTTC	CASSLVGTGDNEQYF	TRBD1	TRBV5-5	NA	TRBJ2-7
TGCGCCAGCAGCAAGGGACAGGAGGGCTATGGCTACACCTTC	CASSKGQEGYGYTF	TRBD1	TRBV5-1	NA	TRBJ1-2
TGCAGCGTTGGACAGGGGGAACGGCAGTACTTC	CSVGQGERQYF	TRBD1	TRBV29-1	once	TRBJ2-4
TGCAGCGTATATACAGGGTCGATTCAGTACTTC	CSVYTGSIQYF	NA	TRBV29-1	NA	TRBJ2-4